The 9 T cell receptor beta chains below were found in one sample sequenced in a study of blood T cell repertoires in COVID-19. Measured with immunoSEQ multiplex PCR; TCRdb has only the in-frame clones, and not every one. This table has approximately 55,000 clones, 90% appearing once. The source material was peripheral blood. Receptors were obtained from a middle-aged man with acute or convalescent COVID-19.

The chain is built from TRBV9 and TRBJ1-2; weak D call: TRBD1 (5 bases). The V gene's germline CDR1 is SGDLS and CDR2 YYNGEE. The V end lost 1 base, the J end lost 4 bases, and 8 bases lay between the germline ends. This CDR3 is built from 13 residues. The CDR3 reads CASSVQGGYGYTF. The DNA for the CDR3 is TGTGCCAGCAGCGTACAGGGAGGCTATGGCTACACCTTC.

This clone was seen repeatedly, ten times or more. This chain links TRBV3-1 (or the pseudogene TRBV3-2) with TRBJ2-1, with 7 bases lining up with TRBD2. Trimming took 0 bases from V and 2 from J; bases not matched to a gene: 7. The CDR3 loop spans 17 amino acids. Germline values: CDR1 LGHDT, CDR2 YNNKEL (reference sequence). CDR3 nucleotides: TGTGCCAGCAGCCAAGACGTCCGGGCGGGAGCCTACAATGAGCAGTTCTTC. This sequence encodes CASSQDVRAGAYNEQFF.

J is TRBJ2-7 and V is TRBV5-6; maybe TRBD1 (5 bases). The germline V and J ends were trimmed by 4 bases and 4 bases, with 15 bases remaining between them. Germline assignment: CDR1 SGHDT and CDR2 YYEEEE. The CDR3 is made up of 14 amino acids. CDR3 in amino acids: CASSMTHKGYEQYF. CDR3 nucleotide sequence: TGTGCCAGCAGCATGACCCATAAGGGGTACGAGCAGTACTTC.

This clone appeared a single time. The gene calls are TRBV19 and TRBJ1-4; D is possibly TRBD1 (6 bases). Germline V gene sequence: CDR1 LNHDA, CDR2 SQIVND (reference sequence). The CDR3 covers 15 residues. V was trimmed by 3 bases and J by 9 bases, leaving 17 bases between them. The CDR3 DNA reads as TGTGCCAGTAGTATTGGGGGCACCGACCTCCAAAAACTGTTTTTT. Residues: CASSIGGTDLQKLFF.

This chain links TRBV28 with TRBJ1-2, with 7 bases identical to TRBD1. J lost 4 bases, V lost 6 bases, and 14 bases had no gene match. The CDR3 is 16 amino acids. Germline V gene lookup returns CDR1 MDHEN and CDR2 SYDVKM. The CDR3 spells CASSPSTDRTAYGYTF. DNA of the CDR3: TGTGCCAGCAGCCCCTCCACGGACAGGACCGCCTATGGCTACACCTTC.

The chain has TRBV5-1 and TRBJ2-5; the D is unclear. Trimming cost V 6 bases and J 5 bases, with 14 bases left between them. CDR1 SGHRS and CDR2 YFSETQ come from the germline V gene. This CDR3 region has 13 residues. The CDR3 DNA reads TGCGCCAGCACGATGGAGAATGGGGAGACCCAGTACTTC. Translated: CASTMENGETQYF.

The rearrangement uses TRBV27 and TRBJ2-3; 8 bases are a match to TRBD1. V was pared by 2 bases and J by 3 bases, with 10 bases of the junction left unmatched. The CDR3 is 17 residues long. In germline, CDR1 is MNHEY, CDR2 SMNVEV (reference sequence). CDR3 sequence (DNA): TGTGCCAGCAGTTTAACAGGACAGGGTGGGGTGACAGATACGCAGTATTTT. Translation gives CASSLTGQGGVTDTQYF.

V is TRBV7-6 and J is TRBJ2-2; 8 bases fit TRBD2. The CDR3 consists of 15 residues. Trimming took 5 bases from V and 2 from J; bases not matched to a gene: 4. Germline lookup yields CDR1 SGHVS and CDR2 FNYEAQ. CDR3 loop: CASSLSGGNTGELFF. The DNA for the CDR3 is TGTGCCAGCAGCCTGAGCGGGGGAAACACCGGGGAGCTGTTTTTT.

The count of this clone is one. The chain has TRBV2 and TRBJ2-1; D is unresolved. Deletions cut 5 bases from V and 3 bases from J, with 11 bases between. The CDR3 spans 14 residues. CDR1 and CDR2 from the germline V gene are SNHLY and FYNNEI. CDR3 sequence: CASSRSIYYNEQFF. The CDR3 DNA sequence: TGTGCCAGCAGTCGTAGCATCTACTACAATGAGCAGTTCTTC.